These 11 T cell receptor beta chains were sequenced from one sample in a study of cytomegalovirus exposure and HLA in healthy donors. Some clones are missing from TCRdb's copy, which holds only in-frame ones; the method was immunoSEQ multiplex PCR. The sample holds about 120,000 clones; roughly 87% are singletons and the top ten take 0.95% to 1.3%. Sample: PBMCs. The receptors were sampled from a woman aged 18 to 35 in good health and CMV-seronegative.

The gene calls are TRBV4-3 and TRBJ2-3, with D tentatively TRBD2 (5 bases). The V gene's germline CDR1 is LGHNA and CDR2 YSLEER. V was shortened by 0 bases and J by 0 bases, with 10 bases between the two germline ends. The CDR3 runs to 16 residues. CDR3 nucleotides: TGCGCCAGCAGCCAAGATGATAGCGCCAGCACAGATACGCAGTATTTT. Translating gives CASSQDDSASTDTQYF.

The chain joins TRBV5-4 to TRBJ2-7; 14 bases align to TRBD2. From germline, CDR1 is SGHNT and CDR2 YYREEE (reference sequence). V gave up 4 bases and J gave up 6 bases; unmatched junction bases: 15. There are 18 residues in the CDR3. The CDR3 here is CASSPATSGRASTFEQYF. CDR3 DNA sequence: TGTGCCAGCAGCCCCGCGACTAGCGGGAGGGCCTCGACGTTCGAGCAGTACTTC.

This clone was found a few times. This chain connects TRBV5-1 to TRBJ1-6; D is possibly TRBD1 (5 bases). From germline, CDR1 is SGHRS and CDR2 YFSETQ. V was pared by 4 bases and J by 5 bases, with 13 bases between. This CDR3 region has 15 residues. The CDR3 bases are TGCGCCAGCAGCCCCGGTGACAGTAATAATTCACCCCTCCACTTT. Translating it yields CASSPGDSNNSPLHF.

The chain carries TRBV6-1 and TRBJ1-1; 10 bases are a match to TRBD1. Losses at the gene ends were 1 base for V and 10 bases for J; bases not matched to a gene: 3. The germline gives CDR1 MNHNS, CDR2 SASEGT. The length of the CDR3 is 13 residues. In DNA form, the CDR3 reads TGTGCCAGCAGTGAAGTGGACAGGGGGTCAGCTTTCTTT. Its translation is CASSEVDRGSAFF.

DNA of the CDR3: TGTGCCAGCAGCTTGGACGGTAGCGGGAGAGAATACGAGCAGTACTTC. This gives the protein CASSLDGSGREYEQYF. The chain joins TRBV5-8 to TRBJ2-7; the match to TRBD2 covers 9 bases. In germline, CDR1 is SGHTS, CDR2 YDEGEE. The CDR3 runs 16 residues. V lost 0 bases to trimming and J lost 4 bases; unmatched junction nucleotides: 8.

This chain joins TRBV28 and TRBJ1-1, with 7 bases aligning to TRBD1. Germline V gene sequence: CDR1 MDHEN, CDR2 SYDVKM. The CDR3 runs to 16 residues. Trimming removed 5 bases from V and 5 bases from J; junction bases left unmatched: 14. The CDR3 sequence is CASSERLNRGSTEAFF. The CDR3 DNA reads as TGTGCCAGCAGTGAGCGTTTGAACAGGGGTAGTACTGAAGCTTTCTTT.

The V call is TRBV12-5, the J call TRBJ2-1; 9 nucleotides align to TRBD1. Trimming cost V 6 bases and J 10 bases; bases outside gene matches: 19. The CDR3 runs 17 residues. Germline loops: CDR1 LGHNT, CDR2 FRNRAP. In DNA form, the CDR3 reads TGTGCTAGTGGCCTTCGTGCCGGGACAGGGAAAGTGAGCGAGCAGTTCTTC. Amino acid sequence: CASGLRAGTGKVSEQFF.

J is TRBJ2-2 and V is TRBV28; 11 nucleotides line up with TRBD2. Germline CDR1 MDHEN, CDR2 SYDVKM. CDR3 length: 16 residues. Trimming removed 3 bases from V and 3 bases from J; junction bases left unmatched: 3. CDR3 protein: CASSLTSGEDTGELFF. CDR3 DNA: TGTGCCAGCAGTTTGACTAGCGGGGAAGACACCGGGGAGCTGTTTTTT.

This clone has a single count. The chain has TRBV6-4 and TRBJ2-1; 7 bases line up with TRBD2. The CDR3 spans 18 residues. From germline, CDR1 is MRHNA and CDR2 SNTAGT. Trimming cost V 2 bases and J 1 base; bases outside gene matches: 11. The CDR3 bases are TGTGCCAGCAGTGACGTCCTACGGGGGGAAAGTTCCTACAATGAGCAGTTCTTC. This gives the protein CASSDVLRGESSYNEQFF.

The genes are TRBV28 and TRBJ1-5, with a tentative D call TRBD1 (5 bases). The CDR3 covers 13 residues. From germline, CDR1 is MDHEN and CDR2 SYDVKM. With 6 bases removed from V and 9 bases from J, the gap between germline ends came to 15 bases. This CDR3 reads CASSPQGLGPQHF. CDR3 nucleotides: TGTGCCAGCAGCCCGCAGGGTTTGGGGCCCCAGCATTTT.

This chain joins TRBV5-1 and TRBJ2-1; 13 bases map to TRBD2. Germline V gene data show CDR1 as SGHRS and CDR2 as YFSETQ. Germline trimming cut 4 bases from V and 6 bases from J; bases unmatched to any gene: 4. CDR3 length equals 15 residues. The CDR3 region has the DNA TGCGCCAGCAGCCAACTAGCGGGGGGGCCCAATGAGCAGTTCTTC. Translation gives CASSQLAGGPNEQFF.